Reported below is one T cell receptor beta chain. In the original processing: It was from reference gene primer amplification that nucleated cell counts were estimated. The data were produced by immunoSEQ multiplex PCR, yet TCRdb's version contains in-frame clones alone and is incomplete. That table gives V, J and clone size, and the DNA gave D and trimming. The data show roughly 300,000 clones, around 85% seen once. This sample stems from a study of blood T cell repertoires in COVID-19. Study-level information: The United States, Italy and Spain were the sources of the acute and convalescent COVID-19 samples.

Those who participated ranged in age from 18 to 89 years and resided in about 24 US areas. Grouping used clinical history reported by participants in a survey and questionnaire. The material sequenced was PBMCs or T cells enriched from blood (not recorded which). The sequence derives from a woman aged 40-49 years with acute COVID-19.

In DNA form, the CDR3 reads TGCGCCAGCCGATTGGGGGACAGGGACACCGGGGAGCTGTTTTTT. It codes for CASRLGDRDTGELFF. The V and J genes are TRBV5-1 and TRBJ2-2; 9 bases align to TRBD1. Germline V gene data show CDR1 as SGHRS and CDR2 as YFSETQ. The CDR3 covers 15 residues. V shed 7 bases, J shed 3 bases, and the junction held 7 bases outside the gene matches.